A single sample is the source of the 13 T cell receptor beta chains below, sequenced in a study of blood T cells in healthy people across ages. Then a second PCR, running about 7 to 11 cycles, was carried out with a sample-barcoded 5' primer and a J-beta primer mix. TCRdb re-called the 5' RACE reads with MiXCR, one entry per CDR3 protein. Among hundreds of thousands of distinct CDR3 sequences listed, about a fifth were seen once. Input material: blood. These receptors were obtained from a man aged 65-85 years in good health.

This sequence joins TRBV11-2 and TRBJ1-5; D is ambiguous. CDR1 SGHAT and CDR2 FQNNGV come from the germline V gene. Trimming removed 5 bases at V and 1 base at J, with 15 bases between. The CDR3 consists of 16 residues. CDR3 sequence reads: CASSASGAASNQPQHF. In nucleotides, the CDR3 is TGTGCCAGCAGCGCCTCTGGAGCCGCAAGCAATCAGCCCCAGCATTTT.

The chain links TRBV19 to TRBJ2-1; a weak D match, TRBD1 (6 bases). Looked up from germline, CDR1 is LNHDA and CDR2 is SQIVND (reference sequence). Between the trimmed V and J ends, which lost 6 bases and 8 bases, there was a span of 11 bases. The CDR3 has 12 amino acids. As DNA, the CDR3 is TGTGCCAGTAGGGGACAAAAGGATGAGCAGTTCTTC. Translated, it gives CASRGQKDEQFF.

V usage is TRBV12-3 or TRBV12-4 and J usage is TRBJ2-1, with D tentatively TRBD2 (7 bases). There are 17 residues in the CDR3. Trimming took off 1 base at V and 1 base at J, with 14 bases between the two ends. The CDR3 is CASSLEVGGQSYNEQFF. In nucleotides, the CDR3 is TGTGCCAGCAGTTTAGAGGTCGGGGGGCAATCCTACAATGAGCAGTTCTTC.

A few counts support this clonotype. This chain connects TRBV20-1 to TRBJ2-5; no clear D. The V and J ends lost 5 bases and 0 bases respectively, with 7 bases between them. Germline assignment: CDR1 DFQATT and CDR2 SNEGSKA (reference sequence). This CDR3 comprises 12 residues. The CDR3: CSALVDQETQYF. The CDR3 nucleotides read TGCAGTGCTTTGGTAGACCAAGAGACCCAGTACTTC.

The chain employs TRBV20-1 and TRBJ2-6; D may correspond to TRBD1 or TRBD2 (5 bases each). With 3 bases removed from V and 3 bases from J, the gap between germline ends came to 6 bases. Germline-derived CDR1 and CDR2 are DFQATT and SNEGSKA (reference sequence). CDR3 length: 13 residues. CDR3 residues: CSARGVGANVLTF. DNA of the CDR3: TGCAGTGCTAGGGGGGTTGGGGCCAACGTCCTGACTTTC.

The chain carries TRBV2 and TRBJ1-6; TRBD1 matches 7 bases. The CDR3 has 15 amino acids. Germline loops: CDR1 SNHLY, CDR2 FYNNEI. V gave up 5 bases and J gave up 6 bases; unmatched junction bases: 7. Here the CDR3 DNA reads TGTGCCAGCAGTTTACAGGGGACGGGTAATTCACCCCTCCACTTT. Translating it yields CASSLQGTGNSPLHF.

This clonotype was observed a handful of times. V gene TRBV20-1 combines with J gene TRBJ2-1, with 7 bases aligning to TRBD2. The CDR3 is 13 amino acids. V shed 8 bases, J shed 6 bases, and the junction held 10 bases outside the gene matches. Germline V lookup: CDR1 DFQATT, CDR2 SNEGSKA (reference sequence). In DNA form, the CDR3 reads TGCAGTTGTCGTACTAGCGAACGCAATGAGCAGTTCTTC. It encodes CSCRTSERNEQFF.

The chain's CDR3 is CASSVTYEQYV. In nucleotides, the CDR3 is TGTGCCAGCAGTGTCACCTACGAGCAGTACGTC. This chain links TRBV2 with TRBJ2-7; no clear D gene. From germline, CDR1 is SNHLY and CDR2 FYNNEI. Trimming stripped 4 bases from V and 2 bases from J, with 3 bases between. The CDR3 spans 11 residues.

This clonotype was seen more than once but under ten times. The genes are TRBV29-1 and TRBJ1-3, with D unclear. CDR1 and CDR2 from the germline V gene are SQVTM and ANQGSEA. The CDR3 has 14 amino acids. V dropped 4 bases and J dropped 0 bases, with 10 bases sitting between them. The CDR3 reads CSVGGRNSGNTIYF. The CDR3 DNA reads TGCAGCGTTGGAGGACGGAACTCTGGAAACACCATATATTTT.

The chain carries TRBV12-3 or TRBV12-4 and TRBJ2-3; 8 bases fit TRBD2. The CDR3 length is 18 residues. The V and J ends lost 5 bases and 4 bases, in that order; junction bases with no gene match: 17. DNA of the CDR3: TGTGCCAGCAGTACCCATTGGGGGGGACTAGTGACTGCAGATACGCAGTATTTT. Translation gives CASSTHWGGLVTADTQYF.

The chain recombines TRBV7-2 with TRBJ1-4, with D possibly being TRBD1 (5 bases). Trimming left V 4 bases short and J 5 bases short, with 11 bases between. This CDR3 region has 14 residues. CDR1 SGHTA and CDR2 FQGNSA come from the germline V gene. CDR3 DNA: TGTGCCAGCAGCTCCAGGGCAGGGAATGAAAAACTGTTTTTT. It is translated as CASSSRAGNEKLFF.

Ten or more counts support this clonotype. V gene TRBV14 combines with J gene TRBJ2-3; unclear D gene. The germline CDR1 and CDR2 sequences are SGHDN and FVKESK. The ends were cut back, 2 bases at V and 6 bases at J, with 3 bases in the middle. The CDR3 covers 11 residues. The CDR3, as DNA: TGTGCCAGCAGCCAATTTGATACGCAGTATTTT. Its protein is CASSQFDTQYF.

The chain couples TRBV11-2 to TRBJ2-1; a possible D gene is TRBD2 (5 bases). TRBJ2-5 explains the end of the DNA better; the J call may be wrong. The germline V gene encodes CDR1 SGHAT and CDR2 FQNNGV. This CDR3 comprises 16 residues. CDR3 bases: TGTGCCAGCAGCTTAGGTTCTAGCCTCAGTGGGGAGACCCAGTACTTC. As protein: CASSLGSSLSGETQYF.